Below are 30 T cell receptor beta chains sequenced from a single sample in a study of blood T cell repertoires in COVID-19. TCRdb's copy holds only in-frame clones and misses some; the assay was immunoSEQ multiplex PCR. The sample yields a few hundred thousand clones, 80% to 90% seen once. What was sequenced was PBMCs or T cells enriched from blood (not recorded which). These TCRs come from a woman aged 40 to 50 with acute COVID-19.

The V gene is TRBV6-6, the J gene TRBJ1-2, with D hard to call. With 6 bases removed from V and 4 bases from J, the gap between germline ends came to 18 bases. CDR1 MNHNY and CDR2 SVGAGI come from the germline V gene (reference sequence). CDR3 length: 15 amino acids. The DNA for the CDR3 is TGTGCCAGCAGCCAATTGAAGGAGTTTGGCTATGGCTACACCTTC. Translating gives CASSQLKEFGYGYTF.

The rearrangement joins TRBV4-1 to TRBJ2-1, with TRBD2 identical over 9 bases. Unmatched junction bases numbered 11, after V lost 4 bases and J lost 7 bases. Looked up from germline, CDR1 is MGHRA and CDR2 is YSYEKL. The CDR3 loop spans 16 amino acids. This CDR3 is CASSPSGAGGKNEQFF. The CDR3 bases are TGCGCCAGCAGCCCGTCCGGGGCGGGAGGGAAGAATGAGCAGTTCTTC.

This chain uses TRBV25-1 with TRBJ2-1; D gene ambiguous. The ends were cut back, 3 bases at V and 0 bases at J, with 9 bases in the middle. CDR3 length: 15 residues. Germline assignment: CDR1 MGHDK and CDR2 SYGVNS. The CDR3 region has the DNA TGTGCCAGCAGTGATGTAGCTTACTCCTACAATGAGCAGTTCTTC. It yields the protein CASSDVAYSYNEQFF.

The CDR3 DNA sequence: TGTGCCAGTAGTCCCCGGGACAGGGGTACAGATACGCAGTATTTT. Residues: CASSPRDRGTDTQYF. The rearrangement uses TRBV19 and TRBJ2-3, with TRBD1 matching over 10 bases. The CDR3 spans 15 residues. Germline CDR1 LNHDA, CDR2 SQIVND (reference sequence). Trimming cost V 5 bases and J 3 bases; bases outside gene matches: 5.

This clone was seen just once. The rearrangement uses TRBV11-2 and TRBJ2-7; D perhaps matches TRBD2 (5 bases). The ends were cut back, 0 bases at V and 7 bases at J, with 16 bases in the middle. Germline V lookup: CDR1 SGHAT, CDR2 FQNNGV. The CDR3 spans 15 residues. CDR3 in DNA: TGTGCCAGCAGCTTAGATCGGGGTCGGCTAGGGGAGCAGTACTTC. As protein: CASSLDRGRLGEQYF.

The gene calls are TRBV5-6 and TRBJ2-2, with TRBD1 matching 8 bases. The germline gives CDR1 SGHDT, CDR2 YYEEEE. The CDR3 has 13 residues. V was clipped by 4 bases and J by 6 bases; unmatched bases: 2. CDR3 residues: CASSTGGSGELFF. The DNA for the CDR3 is TGTGCCAGCAGCACAGGGGGTTCCGGGGAGCTGTTTTTT. Full variable domain (outside the CDR3, taken from reference TRBV5-6 and TRBJ2-2): DAGVTQSPTHLIKTRGQQVTLRCSPKSGHDTVSWYQQALGQGPQFIFQYYEEEERQRGNFPDRFSGHQFPNYSSELNVNALLLGDSALYLCASSTGGSGELFFGEGSRLTVL.

The chain employs TRBV9 and TRBJ1-2, with 10 bases lining up with TRBD1. Per the germline V gene, CDR1 is SGDLS and CDR2 is YYNGEE. This CDR3 is 17 amino acids long. After removal of 4 bases from V and 1 base from J, the junction contained 10 bases not matched to a gene. This CDR3 reads CASSPGTGVTINYGYTF. CDR3 in DNA: TGTGCCAGCAGCCCGGGGACAGGGGTAACTATTAACTATGGCTACACCTTC.

The chain combines TRBV20-1 with TRBJ2-7; D is ambiguous. The germline CDR1 and CDR2 sequences are DFQATT and SNEGSKA (reference sequence). This CDR3 has 11 residues. The ends were cut back, 2 bases at V and 5 bases at J, with 7 bases in the middle. CDR3 amino acids: CSARKSDEQYF. The CDR3 DNA reads TGCAGTGCTAGAAAGAGCGACGAGCAGTACTTC.

The chain couples TRBV11-3 to TRBJ2-3; 8 nucleotides match TRBD2. V lost 5 bases and J lost 2; bases outside the gene matches: 9. The CDR3 is 16 amino acids. Germline values: CDR1 SGHNT, CDR2 YENEEA. The CDR3 nucleotides read TGTGCCAGCAGCCCCCATAGCGGGGCTAACACAGATACGCAGTATTTT. Protein product: CASSPHSGANTDTQYF.

The V and J genes are TRBV5-1 and TRBJ1-4, with 7 bases fitting TRBD1. Germline assignment: CDR1 SGHRS and CDR2 YFSETQ. The junction had 3 bases not matched to a gene; V was cut back by 5 bases and J by 5 bases. The CDR3 runs to 13 residues. The CDR3 nucleotides are TGCGCCAGCAGACAGGGGCTAAATGAAAAACTGTTTTTT. This gives the protein CASRQGLNEKLFF.

The rearrangement uses TRBV7-2 and TRBJ2-2, with D tentatively TRBD1 (5 bases). V was clipped by 1 base and J by 5 bases, with 14 bases between them. CDR3 size: 16 residues. Germline-derived CDR1 and CDR2 are SGHTA and FQGNSA. CDR3 loop: CASSLGRSGSTGELFF. In nucleotides, the CDR3 is TGTGCCAGCAGCTTAGGTCGGTCAGGGTCGACCGGGGAGCTGTTTTTT.

The chain recombines TRBV7-2 with TRBJ2-7; the D gene is possibly TRBD1 (6 bases). There are 14 residues in the CDR3. V was shortened by 2 bases and J by 2 bases, with 10 bases between the two germline ends. The germline V gene encodes CDR1 SGHTA and CDR2 FQGNSA. CDR3 sequence: CASSLQGPPYEQYF. The CDR3, as DNA: TGTGCCAGCAGCTTACAGGGGCCCCCCTACGAGCAGTACTTC. Complete variable domain (other parts from reference TRBV7-2 and TRBJ2-7): GAGVSQSPSNKVTEKGKDVELRCDPISGHTALYWYRQSLGQGLEFLIYFQGNSAPDKSGLPSDRFSAERTGGSVSTLTIQRTQQEDSAVYLCASSLQGPPYEQYFGPGTRLTVT.

The V and J genes are TRBV5-1 and TRBJ1-6, with a tentative D call TRBD1 (6 bases). V shed 5 bases and J shed 10 bases, with 13 bases lying between them. The CDR3 consists of 13 residues. Germline V CDR1 and CDR2: SGHRS, YFSETQ. This CDR3 is CASRPAGESPLHF. In nucleotides, the CDR3 is TGCGCCAGCAGGCCGGCAGGGGAGTCACCCCTCCACTTT.

This clone was seen a single time. The chain employs TRBV5-8 and TRBJ1-2; weak D call: TRBD1 (5 bases). Germline values: CDR1 SGHTS, CDR2 YDEGEE. CDR3 length: 13 amino acids. Trimming cost V 0 bases and J 5 bases, with 8 bases left between them. CDR3 sequence: CASSLDRSYGYTF. Here the CDR3 DNA reads TGTGCCAGCAGCTTGGACAGGAGTTATGGCTACACCTTC.

This clone was seen once. This chain uses TRBV5-1 with TRBJ2-7, with TRBD1 matching over 7 bases. J lost 4 bases, V lost 2 bases, and 6 bases had no gene match. CDR1 and CDR2 from the germline V gene are SGHRS and YFSETQ. The CDR3 has 14 residues. CDR3 amino acids: CASSLKGASYEQYF. Written as DNA, the CDR3 is TGCGCCAGCAGCTTAAAGGGGGCGTCTTACGAGCAGTACTTC.

The CDR3 protein is CASSMRTVYPGELFF. The CDR3 DNA follows: TGTGCCAGTAGTATGCGGACTGTATACCCCGGGGAGCTGTTTTTT. The chain recombines TRBV19 with TRBJ2-2; weak D call: TRBD2 (5 bases). Germline V lookup: CDR1 LNHDA, CDR2 SQIVND (reference sequence). Trimming left V 3 bases short and J 6 bases short, with 14 bases between. This CDR3 has 15 residues.

The chain employs TRBV10-3 and TRBJ1-2; D is uncertain. V dropped 0 bases and J dropped 4 bases, with 6 bases sitting between them. This CDR3 is 13 amino acids long. CDR1 ENHRY and CDR2 SYGVKD come from the germline V gene. Written as DNA, the CDR3 is TGTGCCATCAGTGAGTCGAGGAGCTATGGCTACACCTTC. It specifies CAISESRSYGYTF.

This clone was detected a few times. The genes are TRBV6-5 and TRBJ2-7; 7 positions match TRBD1. Per germline, CDR1 MNHEY and CDR2 SVGAGI. The J segment lost 6 bases and the V segment lost 5 bases, leaving 4 bases of the junction unmatched. The length of the CDR3 is 12 residues. In DNA form, the CDR3 reads TGTGCCAGCAGTAGGACAGGCTCCGAGCAGTACTTC. It is translated as CASSRTGSEQYF.

The chain is built from TRBV10-3 and TRBJ1-3; D is possibly TRBD1 (6 bases). Per germline, CDR1 ENHRY and CDR2 SYGVKD. This CDR3 has 13 residues. The V end was cut by 9 bases, the J end by 8 bases, with 17 bases between. CDR3 nucleotides: TGTGCCATTCAACAGGGAATCGGGTACACCATATATTTT. It translates to CAIQQGIGYTIYF.

The gene calls are TRBV5-4 and TRBJ1-4; 7 nucleotides line up with TRBD1. With V trimmed by 0 bases and J by 6 bases, 5 bases remained unmatched. Per germline, CDR1 SGHNT and CDR2 YYREEE (reference sequence). The CDR3 consists of 15 residues. The CDR3, as DNA: TGTGCCAGCAGCTTGGCGACAGGGAGTTATGAAAAACTGTTTTTT. Translated: CASSLATGSYEKLFF.

The chain employs TRBV5-1 and TRBJ1-4; TRBD1 matches 8 bases. This CDR3 comprises 17 residues. The germline gives CDR1 SGHRS, CDR2 YFSETQ. Trimming removed 0 bases from V and 1 base from J; junction bases left unmatched: 5. This CDR3 reads CASSLAGTGLTNEKLFF. The DNA for the CDR3 is TGCGCCAGCAGCTTGGCCGGGACAGGATTAACTAATGAAAAACTGTTTTTT.

The chain joins TRBV4-3 to TRBJ2-5, with D perhaps TRBD1 (6 bases). This CDR3 region has 19 residues. Trimming left V 0 bases short and J 2 bases short, with 22 bases between. Germline V lookup: CDR1 LGHNA, CDR2 YSLEER. This CDR3 is CASSQEVLGGSPRQETQYF. CDR3 DNA sequence: TGCGCCAGCAGCCAAGAAGTTTTAGGGGGTTCTCCTCGTCAAGAGACCCAGTACTTC.

The chain carries TRBV7-6 and TRBJ2-1, with a weak D call TRBD2 (5 bases). The CDR3 is made up of 18 amino acids. Germline CDR1 is SGHVS and CDR2 is FNYEAQ. Trimming stripped 2 bases from V and 6 bases from J, with 23 bases between. The CDR3, as DNA: TGTGCCAGCAGCTTAACCGCCGAGGGTGTTAGGAGTGGCAATGAGCAGTTCTTC. Protein sequence: CASSLTAEGVRSGNEQFF.

V is TRBV6-5 and J is TRBJ2-3; 11 bases fit TRBD2. CDR1 and CDR2 from the germline V gene are MNHEY and SVGAGI. The CDR3 length is 14 residues. J gave up 13 bases and V 6 bases, and 12 bases lay outside the gene matches. The CDR3 region is CASSPLAGESHEYF. As DNA, the CDR3 is TGTGCCAGCAGCCCACTAGCGGGAGAATCTCATGAGTATTTT.

This chain uses TRBV28 with TRBJ1-5; D call uncertain. The CDR3 runs to 12 residues. Trimming cost V 3 bases and J 7 bases, with 7 bases left between them. Germline assignment: CDR1 MDHEN and CDR2 SYDVKM. The CDR3 is CASSFRWQPQHF. CDR3 coding DNA: TGTGCCAGCAGTTTCAGGTGGCAGCCCCAGCATTTT.

The CDR3 sequence: CASSQDRGDWETQYF. As DNA, the CDR3 is TGCGCCAGCAGCCAAGATCGCGGGGATTGGGAGACCCAGTACTTC. This chain connects TRBV4-1 to TRBJ2-5, with D possibly TRBD2 on 6 matching bases. V was shortened by 0 bases and J by 5 bases, with 13 bases between the two germline ends. This CDR3 spans 15 amino acids. Germline V gene sequence: CDR1 MGHRA, CDR2 YSYEKL.

The V gene is TRBV3-1 (or the pseudogene TRBV3-2), the J gene TRBJ1-1, with D perhaps TRBD1 (6 bases). CDR1 LGHDT and CDR2 YNNKEL come from the germline V gene (reference sequence). V was shortened by 1 base and J by 3 bases, with 18 bases between the two germline ends. The CDR3 loop spans 17 amino acids. The CDR3 spells CASSQGLAGGCDTEAFF. CDR3 nucleotides: TGTGCCAGCAGCCAAGGTTTAGCGGGGGGCTGCGACACTGAAGCTTTCTTT.

The CDR3 region has the DNA TGTGCCACCAGTGATCCAAGCGGGGCCTCACCTAACTATGGCTACACCTTC. Protein product: CATSDPSGASPNYGYTF. The chain links TRBV24-1 to TRBJ1-2, with D perhaps TRBD1 (5 bases). The germline CDR1 and CDR2 sequences are KGHDR and SFDVKD. V dropped 3 bases and J dropped 0 bases, with 16 bases sitting between them. The CDR3 has 17 amino acids.

This clone was seen a few times. The chain has TRBV6-2 or TRBV6-3 and TRBJ2-7; no firm D call. V was cut by 3 bases and J by 3 bases, with 9 bases left in between. The CDR3 is 13 residues long. Looked up from germline, CDR1 is MNHEY and CDR2 is SVGEGT. For the CDR3, the DNA is TGTGCCAGCAGTTATGGGCCACGCTACGAGCAGTACTTC. It specifies CASSYGPRYEQYF.

V usage is TRBV7-2 and J usage is TRBJ2-7, with D uncertain. The CDR3 contains 15 residues. V shed 0 bases and J shed 0 bases, with 9 bases lying between them. The germline gives CDR1 SGHTA, CDR2 FQGNSA. CDR3 DNA: TGTGCCAGCAGCTTAGCCAGACAAAGCTCCTACGAGCAGTACTTC. It yields the protein CASSLARQSSYEQYF.